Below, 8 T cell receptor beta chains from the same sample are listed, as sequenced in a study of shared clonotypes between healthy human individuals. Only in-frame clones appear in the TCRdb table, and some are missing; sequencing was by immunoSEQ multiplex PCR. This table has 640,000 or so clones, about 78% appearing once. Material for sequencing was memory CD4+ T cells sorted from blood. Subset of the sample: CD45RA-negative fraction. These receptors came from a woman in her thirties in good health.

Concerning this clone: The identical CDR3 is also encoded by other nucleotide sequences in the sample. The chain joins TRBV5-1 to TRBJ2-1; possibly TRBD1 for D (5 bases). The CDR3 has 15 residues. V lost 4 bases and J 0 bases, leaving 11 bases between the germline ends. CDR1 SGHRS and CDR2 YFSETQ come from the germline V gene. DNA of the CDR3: TGCGCCAGCAGCCCAGACAGCAGCTCCTACAATGAGCAGTTCTTC. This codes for CASSPDSSSYNEQFF.

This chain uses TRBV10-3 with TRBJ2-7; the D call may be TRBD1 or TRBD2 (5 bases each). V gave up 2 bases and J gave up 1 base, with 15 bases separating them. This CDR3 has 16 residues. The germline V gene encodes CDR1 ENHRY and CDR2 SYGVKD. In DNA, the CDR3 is TGTGCCATCAGTGAGATATCTCGATGGGGGTCCTACGAGCAGTACTTC. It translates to CAISEISRWGSYEQYF.

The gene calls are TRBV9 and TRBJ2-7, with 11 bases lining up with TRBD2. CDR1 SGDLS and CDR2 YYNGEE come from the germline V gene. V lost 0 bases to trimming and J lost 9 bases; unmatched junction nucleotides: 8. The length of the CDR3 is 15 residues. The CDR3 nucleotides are TGTGCCAGCAGCGTAGATTGGCTAGCGGGAGGTAGGCAGTACTTC. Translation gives CASSVDWLAGGRQYF.

CDR3 loop: CASSLDEGVTGYTF. For the CDR3, the DNA is TGTGCCAGCAGCTTGGACGAGGGGGTGACTGGCTACACCTTC. This sequence joins TRBV5-4 and TRBJ1-2, with D possibly TRBD1 on 6 matching bases. V was cut by 0 bases and J by 7 bases, with 13 bases left in between. CDR3 length equals 14 residues. Germline V CDR1 and CDR2: SGHNT, YYREEE (reference sequence).

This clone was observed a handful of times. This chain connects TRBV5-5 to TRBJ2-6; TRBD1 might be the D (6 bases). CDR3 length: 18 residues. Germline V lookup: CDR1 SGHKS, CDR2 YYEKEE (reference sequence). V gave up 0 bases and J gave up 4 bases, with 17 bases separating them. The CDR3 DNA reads TGTGCCAGCAGCTTGGCCTTACAGGGATCGGCCGGGGCCAACGTCCTGACTTTC. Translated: CASSLALQGSAGANVLTF.

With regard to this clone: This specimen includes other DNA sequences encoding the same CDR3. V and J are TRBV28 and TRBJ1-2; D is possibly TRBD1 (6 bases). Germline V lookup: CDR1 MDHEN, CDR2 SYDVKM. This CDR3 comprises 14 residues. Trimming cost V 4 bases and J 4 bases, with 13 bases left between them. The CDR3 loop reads CASSSQQGSYGYTF. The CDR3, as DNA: TGTGCCAGCAGTTCGCAACAGGGTTCCTATGGCTACACCTTC.

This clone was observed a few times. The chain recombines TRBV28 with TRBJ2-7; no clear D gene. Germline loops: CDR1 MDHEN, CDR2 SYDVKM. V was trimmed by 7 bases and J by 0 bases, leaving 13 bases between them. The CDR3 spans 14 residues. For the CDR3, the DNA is TGTGCCAGCATGGGCCCTTCGGGCTCCTACGAGCAGTACTTC. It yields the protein CASMGPSGSYEQYF.

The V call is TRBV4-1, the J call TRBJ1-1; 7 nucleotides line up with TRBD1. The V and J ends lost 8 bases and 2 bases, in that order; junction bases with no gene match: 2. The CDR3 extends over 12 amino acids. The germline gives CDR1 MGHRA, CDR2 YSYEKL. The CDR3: CASRQGNTEAFF. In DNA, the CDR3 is TGCGCCAGCCGACAGGGCAACACTGAAGCTTTCTTT.